This record looks at one TCR beta chain sequence and its context. This clonotype was detected many times. What antigen it recognizes has not been identified. No base quality information exists; no much larger clone differs at one position. This entry comes from a study of CD8 T cells in ankylosing spondylitis (dated by TCRdb to 2015 to 2018). For the study in its entirety: To find TCR variants linked to disease, the study profiled T cell receptor beta repertoires in ankylosing spondylitis patients and healthy donors. The full study cohort comprised around 25 ankylosing spondylitis patients and 85 to 120 healthy donors. Samples of peripheral blood were taken, and for ankylosing spondylitis patients, synovial fluid was collected as well. General study outcomes and caveats: A TCR beta motif made up of several highly homologous amino acid variants appeared to be characteristic of blood from ankylosing spondylitis patients. Some of the motif variants had been reported before in the synovial fluid and blood of reactive arthritis patients, a finding that suggests common disease-initiation mechanisms. A CD8+ phenotype was shown by the disease-linked clones, which were found at relatively low frequencies in peripheral blood. According to the report, matched synovial fluid samples from ankylosing spondylitis patients were significantly enriched for the disease-linked clones.

The cysteine opens and the phenylalanine closes a CDR3 of 14 amino acids. The read is trimmed to its CDR3 DNA, 42 bases read in frame from base 1. The germline V gene yields SGHVS for CDR1 and FNYEAQ for CDR2. V is cut by 2 bases and J by 3 bases, and the space between the germline ends is 10 bases. Sequenced on an Illumina HiSeq 2500. TCR beta libraries were prepared by quantitative 5'-RACE with molecular barcodes. In the source study's methods: A new computational method based on a probabilistic model of VDJ rearrangement was used to identify disease-linked TCR variants. The public reads were reprocessed in TCRdb via fastp at Q25 and MiXCR, keeping in-frame beta chains. When rows share a CDR3 protein, they turn into one entry using the most common DNA and genes. TCRdb, rather than the study authors, made the V and J calls. The sample yields 150,000 or so distinct CDR3 sequences; approximately 20% were counted once. The ten biggest clones cover about 7.6% of the sample.

This TCR derives from a male donor with ankylosing spondylitis or in good health (not recorded which). Recombination linked TRBV7-6 to TRBJ2-5; the D region possibly corresponds to TRBD1 (6 bases align). Material: blood, either unsorted or a sorted T cell fraction (not recorded which). The DNA reads as follows: TGTGCCAGCAGCTTACCGACAGGAGAAGAGACCCAGTACTTC. This encodes CASSLPTGEETQYF.